The clone carrying this TCR beta chain is categorized as medium-sized. The antigen is unknown. The data were taken from a study of spatial heterogeneity in lung cancer. Study overall: More beta-chain than alpha-chain sequences were consistently detected. Study-level points and caveats: Ubiquitous, expanded tumor-derived TCRs were more frequently observed in blood at resection than at follow-up.

Time point in this sample: sample taken at primary tumor resection. TCRs were sequenced from unsorted whole RNA of tumor, nontumor lung or PBMC. Samples were donated by 72 untreated early-stage non-small cell lung cancer patients. Germline CDR1 is SEHNR and CDR2 is FQNEAQ (reference sequence). There are 15 residues in the CDR3. With V trimmed by 1 base and J by 5 bases, 7 bases remained unmatched. TCRdb itself ran the 5' RACE reads through MiXCR, one entry per CDR3 protein. The repertoire consists of some 4,900 distinct CDR3 sequences, with approximately 15% occurring once and the leading ten covering approximately 6.5%.

The sample was PBMCs, taken at surgery. This TCR was sampled from a male donor with early-stage non-small cell lung cancer. The rearrangement links TRBV7-9 to TRBJ2-7; 8 bases line up with TRBD2. This chain's CDR3 is CASSLVAGGQDEQYF. CDR3 in DNA: TGTGCCAGCAGCTTAGTTGCGGGGGGCCAGGACGAGCAGTACTTC. The variable domain in full, with the rest retrieved from reference TRBV7-9 and TRBJ2-7, is DTGVSQNPRHKITKRGQNVTFRCDPISEHNRLYWYRQTLGQGPEFLTYFQNEAQLEKSRLLSDRFSAERPKGSFSTLEIQRTEQGDSAMYLCASSLVAGGQDEQYFGPGTRLTVT.